These 22 T cell receptor beta chains were sequenced from one sample in a study of T cells after somatic rescue of genetic block. Method: immunoSEQ multiplex PCR; TCRdb's copy keeps in-frame clones and lacks some. In the table there are 10,000 to 15,000 clones, about 74% of which are singletons. The source material was peripheral blood mononuclear cells (PBMCs). These receptors originate from a boy aged 5-17 years.

The chain combines TRBV6-1 with TRBJ1-5; D remains unclear. This CDR3 is 13 amino acids long. The V and J ends lost 5 bases and 2 bases respectively, with 7 bases between them. The germline V gene encodes CDR1 MNHNS and CDR2 SASEGT. CDR3 in amino acids: CASSFTGNQPQHF. Written as DNA, the CDR3 is TGTGCCAGCAGTTTCACAGGCAATCAGCCCCAGCATTTT.

This chain joins TRBV28 and TRBJ2-3; no clear D. The length of the CDR3 is 11 residues. Germline CDR1 reads MDHEN; CDR2 reads SYDVKM. V was shortened by 5 bases and J by 8 bases, with 8 bases between the two germline ends. As DNA, the CDR3 is TGTGCCAGCAGTAGCCCTGTTACGCAGTATTTT. Translation: CASSSPVTQYF.

The genes are TRBV5-1 and TRBJ2-3; tentative D call: TRBD1 (5 bases). Germline V gives CDR1 SGHRS, CDR2 YFSETQ. The CDR3 covers 14 residues. V was pared by 4 bases and J by 1 base, with 10 bases between. This CDR3 is CASSDQGGTDTQYF. The DNA of the CDR3 is TGCGCCAGCAGCGACCAAGGGGGCACAGATACGCAGTATTTT.

The chain joins TRBV5-5 to TRBJ2-3; D call uncertain. From germline, CDR1 is SGHKS and CDR2 YYEKEE (reference sequence). The length of the CDR3 is 15 residues. Trimming stripped 0 bases from V and 0 bases from J, with 8 bases between. CDR3 DNA sequence: TGTGCCAGCAGCTTGGGGCTATTAAGCACAGATACGCAGTATTTT. Residues: CASSLGLLSTDTQYF.

This chain links TRBV18 with TRBJ2-1, with 11 bases aligning to TRBD2. The germline V gene has CDR1 KGHSH and CDR2 LQKENI. The J segment lost 7 bases and the V segment lost 2 bases, leaving 4 bases of the junction unmatched. The CDR3 runs 15 residues. The CDR3 bases are TGTGCCAGCTCACCAGGGCTAGCGGGGGGAAATGAGCAGTTCTTC. Translation gives CASSPGLAGGNEQFF. The variable domain in full, with the rest retrieved from reference TRBV18 and TRBJ2-1, is NAGVMQNPRHLVRRRGQEARLRCSPMKGHSHVYWYRQLPEEGLKFMVYLQKENIIDESGMPKERFSAEFPKEGPSILRIQQVVRGDSAAYFCASSPGLAGGNEQFFGPGTRLTVL.

This clone occurred once. This chain connects TRBV19 to TRBJ2-7; TRBD1 matches 9 bases. From germline, CDR1 is LNHDA and CDR2 SQIVND (reference sequence). This CDR3 comprises 15 residues. V was clipped by 3 bases and J by 3 bases; unmatched bases: 6. This chain's CDR3 is CASSILGQGFYEQYF. For the CDR3, the DNA is TGTGCCAGTAGTATCTTGGGACAGGGATTCTACGAGCAGTACTTC. Complete variable domain (other parts from reference TRBV19 and TRBJ2-7): DGGITQSPKYLFRKEGQNVTLSCEQNLNHDAMYWYRQDPGQGLRLIYYSQIVNDFQKGDIAEGYSVSREKKESFPLTVTSAQKNPTAFYLCASSILGQGFYEQYFGPGTRLTVT.

The chain carries TRBV30 and TRBJ2-3; no clear D gene. The CDR3 sequence is 11 residues long. CDR1 and CDR2 (germline): GTSNPN, SVGIG (reference sequence). V was trimmed by 0 bases and J by 8 bases, leaving 6 bases between them. CDR3 residues: CAWSVGITQYF. CDR3 coding DNA: TGTGCCTGGAGTGTAGGGATTACGCAGTATTTT. Together with reference TRBV30 and TRBJ2-3, the CDR3 gives the full variable domain: SQTIHQWPATLVQPVGSPLSLECTVEGTSNPNLYWYRQAAGRGLQLLFYSVGIGQISSEVPQNLSASRPQDRQFILSSKKLLLSDSGFYLCAWSVGITQYFGPGTRLTVL.

V usage is TRBV28 and J usage is TRBJ1-5; perhaps TRBD1 as D (5 bases). Germline V gene lookup returns CDR1 MDHEN and CDR2 SYDVKM. The CDR3 spans 13 residues. CDR3: CATQVQGNQPQHF. The CDR3 bases are TGTGCTACACAGGTCCAAGGCAATCAGCCCCAGCATTTT.

The V and J genes are TRBV28 and TRBJ1-5; 8 bases line up with TRBD1. Looked up from germline, CDR1 is MDHEN and CDR2 is SYDVKM. V shed 6 bases, J shed 2 bases, and the junction held 12 bases outside the gene matches. This CDR3 spans 17 amino acids. DNA for the CDR3: TGTGCCAGCAGCCACCCCCGTCAGGGGGCGGGCAATCAGCCCCAGCATTTT. Amino acids: CASSHPRQGAGNQPQHF.

The chain has TRBV30 and TRBJ2-5, with D uncertain. Germline CDR1 and CDR2: GTSNPN and SVGIG (reference sequence). V lost 2 bases and J lost 7, with 17 bases in between. The CDR3 sequence is 14 residues long. CDR3 sequence (DNA): TGTGCCTGGAGTAAGATCGTACCCGCATTGACCCAGTACTTC. It yields the protein CAWSKIVPALTQYF.

This sequence joins TRBV6-5 and TRBJ1-1; D is unclear. V lost 7 bases, J lost 6 bases, and 12 bases lay in between. The CDR3 is 12 amino acids. In germline, CDR1 is MNHEY, CDR2 SVGAGI. For the CDR3, the DNA is TGTGCCAGCAAGGACCCCCATCCTGAAGCTTTCTTT. Protein product: CASKDPHPEAFF.

This clone was recorded once. V is TRBV9 and J is TRBJ2-4; D may be TRBD1 (6 bases). The ends were cut back, 4 bases at V and 0 bases at J, with 14 bases in the middle. CDR3 length equals 16 residues. The germline CDR1 and CDR2 sequences are SGDLS and YYNGEE. As DNA, the CDR3 is TGTGCCAGCAGCCCTCGACAGGTGTTAGCCAAAAACATTCAGTACTTC. This sequence encodes CASSPRQVLAKNIQYF.

This chain connects TRBV28 to TRBJ2-1; the match to TRBD2 covers 8 bases. This CDR3 is built from 12 residues. Per the germline V gene, CDR1 is MDHEN and CDR2 is SYDVKM. The junction had 10 bases not matched to a gene; V was cut back by 5 bases and J by 16 bases. The CDR3 DNA reads TGTGCCAGCAGTCACCTAGCGGGTGGCGAATTCTTC. Translation gives CASSHLAGGEFF.

This clone has just a few counts. The chain recombines TRBV29-1 with TRBJ2-1; 14 nucleotides align to TRBD2. The CDR3 spans 18 residues. Germline assignment: CDR1 SQVTM and CDR2 ANQGSEA. The V segment lost 6 bases and the J segment 0 bases; nucleotides outside the gene matches: 10. In DNA form, the CDR3 reads TGCAGCGTACCAGGGACTAGCGGGAGCCTCATCTCCTACAATGAGCAGTTCTTC. It is translated as CSVPGTSGSLISYNEQFF.

The chain has TRBV30 and TRBJ2-3; D is ambiguous. The CDR3 is 14 amino acids. The germline V and J ends were trimmed by 1 base and 3 bases, with 11 bases remaining between them. CDR1 and CDR2 (germline): GTSNPN, SVGIG (reference sequence). DNA for the CDR3: TGTGCCTGGAGTGAAGGTCTTCATACAGATACGCAGTATTTT. It yields the protein CAWSEGLHTDTQYF.

This clone was picked up a small number of times. The J gene is TRBJ2-7, the V gene TRBV19; TRBD2 matches at 10 bases. The J segment lost 2 bases and the V segment lost 7 bases, leaving 8 bases of the junction unmatched. The length of the CDR3 is 15 residues. The germline V gene has CDR1 LNHDA and CDR2 SQIVND (reference sequence). The CDR3 bases are TGTGCCAGTAAGGCTAGCGGGGGACCACCCTACGAGCAGTACTTC. It translates to CASKASGGPPYEQYF.

This chain connects TRBV25-1 to TRBJ2-3; the match to TRBD2 covers 8 bases. The CDR3 covers 17 residues. V shed 4 bases and J 0 bases; nucleotides not matched to a gene: 9. Germline CDR1 MGHDK, CDR2 SYGVNS. CDR3 sequence: CASSAPPGLASTDTQYF. CDR3 nucleotides: TGTGCCAGCAGTGCCCCCCCCGGACTAGCTAGCACAGATACGCAGTATTTT.

The V gene is TRBV5-1, the J gene TRBJ2-2, with D hard to call. Per germline, CDR1 SGHRS and CDR2 YFSETQ. The V end lost 10 bases, the J end lost 3 bases, and 13 bases lay between the germline ends. CDR3 length: 13 amino acids. The CDR3 region is CAHRSGDTGELFF. As DNA, the CDR3 is TGCGCCCACCGGAGTGGGGACACCGGGGAGCTGTTTTTT.

The rearrangement links TRBV15 to TRBJ2-7, with TRBD1 matching 9 bases. The ends lost 3 bases at V and 3 bases at J; junction bases unmatched: 12. Germline assignment: CDR1 LNHNV and CDR2 YYDKDF (reference sequence). This CDR3 region has 17 residues. The CDR3 here is CATSSPRRDRDHYEQYF. The CDR3 DNA follows: TGTGCCACCAGCAGTCCGCGAAGGGACAGGGACCACTACGAGCAGTACTTC.

Only a few counts were recorded for this clone. The chain couples TRBV28 to TRBJ2-7; no firm D call. The germline V gene has CDR1 MDHEN and CDR2 SYDVKM. The CDR3 consists of 12 residues. The V and J ends lost 3 bases and 7 bases respectively, with 10 bases between them. For the CDR3, the DNA is TGTGCCAGCAGTTTGGAAACGACGGAGCAGTACTTC. This codes for CASSLETTEQYF. The full variable domain, its missing parts supplied by reference TRBV28 and TRBJ2-7, is DVKVTQSSRYLVKRTGEKVFLECVQDMDHENMFWYRQDPGLGLRLIYFSYDVKMKEKGDIPEGYSVSREKKERFSLILESASTNQTSMYLCASSLETTEQYFGPGTRLTVT.

Judged by abundance, this clone is large. The chain recombines TRBV4-1 with TRBJ2-5; D is perhaps TRBD2 (7 bases). CDR1 and CDR2 (germline): MGHRA, YSYEKL. V lost 0 bases and J 5 bases, leaving 13 bases between the germline ends. The CDR3 spans 15 residues. The CDR3 sequence is CASSQEGGLRETQYF. CDR3 sequence (DNA): TGCGCCAGCAGCCAAGAGGGGGGGCTACGGGAGACCCAGTACTTC.

For this clone: A much larger clone differs by one base, so this may be a read error. The chain recombines TRBV7-9 with TRBJ2-5, with D hard to call. Germline CDR1 is SEHNR and CDR2 is FQNEAQ (reference sequence). CDR3 length equals 13 residues. The CDR3 sequence is CASSFFSQEAQYF. CDR3 nucleotide sequence: TGTGCCAGCAGCTTTTTCAGCCAAGAGGCCCAGTACTTC.